This T cell receptor beta chain was recorded in a study of blood T cell repertoires in COVID-19. V was pared by 7 bases and J by 2 bases, with 15 bases between. The CDR3 totals 15 residues. Looked up from germline, CDR1 is MNHEY and CDR2 is SVGAGI. TCRdb keeps only in-frame clones here, not all; method: immunoSEQ multiplex PCR. The repertoire includes around 240,000 clones, 80% to 90% of them detected once, and 1.4% sits in the top ten. The TCR comes from a woman in her thirties or forties who had recovered from COVID-19. The chain joins TRBV6-5 to TRBJ1-5; D may be TRBD1 (6 bases). Sequencing used peripheral blood. CDR3 sequence: CASNPTGSGNQPQHF. The DNA for the CDR3 is TGTGCCAGCAACCCGACAGGAAGCGGCAATCAGCCCCAGCATTTT.